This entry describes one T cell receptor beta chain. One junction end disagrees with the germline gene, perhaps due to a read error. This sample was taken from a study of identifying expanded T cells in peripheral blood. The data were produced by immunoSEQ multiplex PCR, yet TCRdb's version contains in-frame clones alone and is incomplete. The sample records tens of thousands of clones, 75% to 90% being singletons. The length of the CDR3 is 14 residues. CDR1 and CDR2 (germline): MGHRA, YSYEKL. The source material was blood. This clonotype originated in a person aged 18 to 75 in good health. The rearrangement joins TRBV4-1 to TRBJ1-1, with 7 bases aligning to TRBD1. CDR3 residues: CASSQEGGQLGMLF. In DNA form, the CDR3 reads TGCGCCAGCAGCCAAGAAGGGGGACAGCTAGGCATGCTCTTT.